The rows below give T cell receptor beta chains drawn from one sample of a study of cytomegalovirus exposure and HLA in healthy donors. Profiling relied on immunoSEQ multiplex PCR, and the TCRdb table lists in-frame clones only, not all of them. The table records 110,000 to 150,000 clones, over 60% of them present only once. Specimen: PBMCs. The receptor source for this set is a female donor in good health and CMV-seronegative. Each CDR3 is given with its conserved first and last residue. The D gene is left open where the match is weak. Only some rows state a clone size, as once, few, many or a class for expanded clones.

D gene: .; J gene: TRBJ1-1; clone size: .; V gene: TRBV19; CDR3 protein: CASSMGWQGDTEAFF; CDR3 DNA: TGTGCCAGTAGTATGGGTTGGCAGGGCGACACTGAAGCTTTCTTT
D gene: .; J gene: TRBJ2-1; clone size: few; V gene: TRBV7-2; CDR3 protein: CASSLAETYNEQFF; CDR3 DNA: TGTGCCAGCAGCTTAGCGGAGACCTACAATGAGCAGTTCTTC
D gene: TRBD1; J gene: TRBJ2-3; clone size: .; V gene: TRBV5-1; CDR3 protein: CASSSQGGGTDTQYF; CDR3 DNA: TGCGCCAGCAGCTCACAGGGGGGCGGCACAGATACGCAGTATTTT
D gene: .; J gene: TRBJ1-2; clone size: .; V gene: TRBV5-1; CDR3 protein: CASTPRGQHYGYTF; CDR3 DNA: TGCGCCAGCACTCCACGGGGACAACACTATGGCTACACCTTC
D gene: .; J gene: TRBJ1-1; clone size: .; V gene: TRBV6-6; CDR3 protein: CASILEGVRTEAFF; CDR3 DNA: TGTGCCAGCATCCTAGAGGGAGTGCGCACTGAAGCTTTCTTT
D gene: .; J gene: TRBJ1-5; clone size: .; V gene: TRBV18; CDR3 protein: CASSPHPTGLNQPQHF; CDR3 DNA: TGTGCCAGCTCACCTCACCCGACAGGCCTCAATCAGCCCCAGCATTTT
D gene: TRBD2; J gene: TRBJ2-1; clone size: .; V gene: TRBV5-1; CDR3 protein: CASSLRGTSGPLQFF; CDR3 DNA: TGCGCCAGCAGCTTGAGGGGGACTAGCGGCCCCCTGCAGTTCTTC
D gene: TRBD2; J gene: TRBJ2-7; clone size: once; V gene: TRBV29-1; CDR3 protein: CSARLAGDYEQYF; CDR3 DNA: TGCAGCGCCAGACTAGCGGGAGACTACGAGCAGTACTTC
D gene: .; J gene: TRBJ1-4; clone size: .; V gene: TRBV6-6; CDR3 protein: CASSYGENPRKLFF; CDR3 DNA: TGTGCCAGCAGTTACGGAGAAAACCCCCGAAAACTGTTTTTT
D gene: TRBD2; J gene: TRBJ2-1; clone size: .; V gene: TRBV30; CDR3 protein: CAWNLGLALHNEQFF; CDR3 DNA: TGTGCCTGGAATTTAGGACTAGCCCTCCACAATGAGCAGTTCTTC
D gene: TRBD1; J gene: TRBJ1-4; clone size: once; V gene: TRBV7-8; CDR3 protein: CASSFPGQDNEKLFF; CDR3 DNA: TGTGCCAGCAGCTTTCCGGGACAGGATAATGAAAAACTGTTTTTT
D gene: TRBD2; J gene: TRBJ2-3; clone size: .; V gene: TRBV28; CDR3 protein: CATRVATSGGLAGLSDTQYF; CDR3 DNA: TGTGCCACACGGGTAGCGACGTCGGGAGGACTAGCGGGATTATCGGATACGCAGTATTTT
D gene: .; J gene: TRBJ2-7; clone size: once; V gene: TRBV5-1; CDR3 protein: CASSLENSPSSEQYF; CDR3 DNA: TGCGCCAGCAGCTTGGAGAACAGCCCATCGTCGGAGCAGTACTTC
D gene: .; J gene: TRBJ1-6; clone size: .; V gene: TRBV6-5; CDR3 protein: CASGARNSPLHF; CDR3 DNA: TGTGCCAGCGGGGCCCGGAATTCACCCCTCCACTTT
D gene: TRBD2; J gene: TRBJ2-7; clone size: .; V gene: TRBV6-1; CDR3 protein: CASSARRLAESYEQYF; CDR3 DNA: TGTGCCAGCAGTGCCCGACGTCTAGCGGAATCCTACGAGCAGTACTTC
D gene: TRBD1; J gene: TRBJ2-7; clone size: .; V gene: TRBV18; CDR3 protein: CASSPNRGASYEQYF; CDR3 DNA: TGTGCCAGCTCACCAAACAGGGGAGCCTCCTACGAGCAGTACTTC
D gene: TRBD1; J gene: TRBJ1-2; clone size: once; V gene: TRBV29-1; CDR3 protein: CSVEEHWGTGDFNYGYTF; CDR3 DNA: TGCAGCGTTGAGGAACATTGGGGGACAGGGGATTTTAACTATGGCTACACCTTC
D gene: TRBD1; J gene: TRBJ1-2; clone size: .; V gene: TRBV6-5; CDR3 protein: CASSYSGQWGSYGYTF; CDR3 DNA: TGTGCCAGCAGTTACTCGGGACAGTGGGGGAGTTATGGCTACACCTTC
D gene: .; J gene: TRBJ2-3; clone size: .; V gene: TRBV27; CDR3 protein: CASTKAQYTDTQYF; CDR3 DNA: TGTGCCAGCACCAAGGCACAGTACACAGATACGCAGTATTTT
D gene: .; J gene: TRBJ1-1; clone size: few; V gene: TRBV19; CDR3 protein: CASSTGWNTEAFF; CDR3 DNA: TGTGCCAGTAGTACAGGGTGGAACACTGAAGCTTTCTTT
D gene: .; J gene: TRBJ2-1; clone size: .; V gene: TRBV20-1; CDR3 protein: CSASLSQTQFF; CDR3 DNA: TGCAGTGCTAGTCTGTCCCAAACTCAGTTCTTC
D gene: TRBD2; J gene: TRBJ2-1; clone size: .; V gene: TRBV9; CDR3 protein: CASSGGTSGYNEQFF; CDR3 DNA: TGTGCCAGCAGCGGCGGGACTAGCGGCTACAATGAGCAGTTCTTC
D gene: TRBD1; J gene: TRBJ1-3; clone size: .; V gene: TRBV6-5; CDR3 protein: CASVGTVSGNTIYF; CDR3 DNA: TGTGCCAGCGTTGGGACAGTTTCTGGAAACACCATATATTTT
D gene: .; J gene: TRBJ1-2; clone size: .; V gene: TRBV13; CDR3 protein: CASSLGTGGYTF; CDR3 DNA: TGTGCCAGCAGCTTAGGGACGGGGGGCTACACCTTC
D gene: .; J gene: TRBJ2-7; clone size: .; V gene: TRBV5-1; CDR3 protein: CASGPGGVEQYF; CDR3 DNA: TGCGCCAGCGGGCCAGGAGGGGTCGAGCAGTACTTC
D gene: .; J gene: TRBJ2-7; clone size: .; V gene: TRBV5-1; CDR3 protein: CASSLGLGAYEQYF; CDR3 DNA: TGCGCCAGCAGCTTGGGTTTAGGAGCCTACGAGCAGTACTTC
D gene: TRBD2; J gene: TRBJ2-7; clone size: .; V gene: TRBV18; CDR3 protein: CASSPTRSSGNNEQYF; CDR3 DNA: TGTGCCAGCTCACCAACGAGGTCTAGCGGGAACAACGAGCAGTACTTC